The 16 T cell receptor beta chains presented below share a single source sample, sequenced in a study of T-cell memory formation after mild COVID-19. TCRdb analysed the 5' RACE reads with MiXCR anew, one entry per CDR3 protein. Here the sample spans 400,000 or so distinct CDR3 sequences, 15% to 25% being singletons. The specimen was PBMCs or a T cell subset sorted from them (not recorded which). The receptors here all came from an adult woman who had mild COVID-19 (a few samples of this study predate the infection). Cell type and time point are not known.

This clonotype has a handful of counts. The chain links TRBV12-3 or TRBV12-4 to TRBJ2-7; maybe TRBD2 (5 bases). V shed 1 base and J shed 2 bases, with 9 bases lying between them. The CDR3 totals 14 residues. The CDR3 is CASSLGGNTYEQYF. The CDR3 DNA sequence: TGTGCCAGCAGTTTAGGAGGGAACACCTACGAGCAGTACTTC.

V is TRBV7-2 and J is TRBJ2-3; TRBD2 agrees at 12 bases. Germline-derived CDR1 and CDR2 are SGHTA and FQGNSA. Trimming removed 0 bases from V and 4 bases from J; junction bases left unmatched: 5. The CDR3 has 17 residues. The CDR3 coding sequence is TGTGCCAGCAGCTTAGCGACTAGCGGGAGCGGGGCAGATACGCAGTATTTT. Translated, it gives CASSLATSGSGADTQYF.

This rearrangement joins TRBV4-2 to TRBJ2-3; D might be TRBD1 (7 bases). The CDR3 is made up of 14 amino acids. Looked up from germline, CDR1 is LGHNA and CDR2 is YNFKEQ. Trimming cost V 3 bases and J 3 bases, with 10 bases left between them. CDR3 coding DNA: TGTGCCAGCAGCCACAGGGGGGATACAGATACGCAGTATTTT. Protein product: CASSHRGDTDTQYF.

V usage is TRBV24-1 and J usage is TRBJ2-1; no clear D gene. This CDR3 has 16 residues. Deletions cut 3 bases from V and 5 bases from J, with 16 bases between. CDR1 is KGHDR and CDR2 is SFDVKD in the germline V gene. This chain's CDR3 is CATSDVRAEAHNEQFF. Written as DNA, the CDR3 is TGTGCCACCAGTGATGTCCGGGCAGAGGCCCACAATGAGCAGTTCTTC.

The chain carries TRBV20-1 and TRBJ2-3, with 7 bases matching TRBD2. The CDR3 sequence is 15 residues long. From germline, CDR1 is DFQATT and CDR2 SNEGSKA (reference sequence). The junction had 13 bases not matched to a gene; V was cut back by 6 bases and J by 4 bases. As DNA, the CDR3 is TGCAGTGCCCTCCCACTCCGGGAGGTGTCAGATACGCAGTATTTT. Amino acids: CSALPLREVSDTQYF.

The chain carries TRBV4-3 and TRBJ2-1; perhaps TRBD1 as D (6 bases). CDR3 length: 15 residues. Germline CDR1 is LGHNA and CDR2 is YSLEER. V shed 0 bases and J shed 4 bases, with 10 bases lying between them. The CDR3 sequence is CASSQEGAEYNEQFF. The CDR3 bases are TGCGCCAGCAGCCAAGAGGGGGCGGAATACAATGAGCAGTTCTTC.

This chain links TRBV4-1 with TRBJ2-7; D unclear. Trimming removed 1 base at V and 5 bases at J, with 12 bases between. Germline values: CDR1 MGHRA, CDR2 YSYEKL. This CDR3 contains 14 residues. The CDR3 DNA reads as TGCGCCAGCAGCCAAGGCTTTGGCCGCGACGAGCAGTACTTC. Translated, it gives CASSQGFGRDEQYF.

This chain uses TRBV2 with TRBJ2-3; D ambiguous. The CDR3 contains 11 residues. Germline CDR1 and CDR2: SNHLY and FYNNEI. V gave up 7 bases and J gave up 6 bases, with 8 bases separating them. The CDR3 nucleotides read TGTGCCAGCACCTTGTGGGATACGCAGTATTTT. Encoded protein: CASTLWDTQYF.

This clonotype was picked up many times. The V and J genes are TRBV27 and TRBJ2-2; D unclear. This CDR3 is built from 12 residues. CDR1 is MNHEY and CDR2 is SMNVEV in the germline V gene (reference sequence). V lost 5 bases and J lost 6, with 7 bases in between. The CDR3 is CASSHSAGELFF. DNA for the CDR3: TGTGCCAGCAGTCACTCAGCCGGGGAGCTGTTTTTT.

This clonotype appeared many times. V and J are TRBV7-9 and TRBJ1-2; 8 bases line up with TRBD1. CDR3 size: 14 residues. The germline V gene encodes CDR1 SEHNR and CDR2 FQNEAQ (reference sequence). V shed 5 bases, J shed 8 bases, and the junction held 10 bases outside the gene matches. For the CDR3, the DNA is TGTGCCAGCAGCCCCACAGGACAGGGAAAAGGCTACACCTTC. Translating it yields CASSPTGQGKGYTF.

This clonotype appeared a single time. A much larger clone differs from this one at a single base, so this may be a read error. The chain couples TRBV4-2 to TRBJ2-1, with 12 positions matching TRBD2. The CDR3 is 14 residues long. CDR1 is LGHNA, CDR2 YNFKEQ, per germline. The CDR3 spells CARSPRLAGDEQFF. Here the CDR3 DNA reads TGTGCCCGCAGCCCCCGACTAGCGGGAGATGAGCAGTTCTTC.

The rearrangement links TRBV3-1 to TRBJ1-6; D is ambiguous. The CDR3 spans 17 residues. In germline, CDR1 is LGHDT, CDR2 YNNKEL (reference sequence). V was pared by 0 bases and J by 7 bases, with 16 bases between. The CDR3 loop reads CASSQDRSGVRNSPLHF. The CDR3 coding sequence is TGTGCCAGCAGCCAAGATCGGTCCGGGGTTCGGAATTCACCCCTCCACTTT.

A word on this clonotype: Its ends do not fully match the called genes, so a read error is possible. This rearrangement joins TRBV28 to TRBJ1-5; no definite D call. This CDR3 is built from 13 residues. From germline, CDR1 is MDHEN and CDR2 SYDVKM. This chain's CDR3 is CASSSLPNHPQHF. For the CDR3, the DNA is TGTGCCAGCAGTTCCCTCCCCAATCACCCCCAGCATTTT.

This clonotype has only a few counts. The V gene is TRBV7-9, the J gene TRBJ2-2; 10 bases agree with TRBD2. The CDR3 contains 15 residues. Germline V gene data show CDR1 as SEHNR and CDR2 as FQNEAQ (reference sequence). Trimming took 5 bases from V and 6 from J; bases not matched to a gene: 6. DNA of the CDR3: TGTGCCAGCAGCCCACCTAGCGGGAGAGCCGGGGAGCTGTTTTTT. Amino acid sequence: CASSPPSGRAGELFF. The full variable domain, completed using reference TRBV7-9 and TRBJ2-2, is DTGVSQNPRHKITKRGQNVTFRCDPISEHNRLYWYRQTLGQGPEFLTYFQNEAQLEKSRLLSDRFSAERPKGSFSTLEIQRTEQGDSAMYLCASSPPSGRAGELFFGEGSRLTVL.

This clonotype came up a few times. V usage is TRBV5-1 and J usage is TRBJ1-1, with D possibly TRBD1 on 5 matching bases. The CDR3 runs 13 residues. Trimming took 3 bases from V and 4 from J, leaving 10 bases between them. From germline, CDR1 is SGHRS and CDR2 YFSETQ. The CDR3 nucleotides read TGCGCCAGCAGCTGGGACGACGGCACTGAAGCTTTCTTT. Its translation is CASSWDDGTEAFF.

The chain couples TRBV6-6 to TRBJ1-5, with a weak D call TRBD1 (6 bases). The CDR3 runs to 13 residues. Trimming left V 2 bases short and J 6 bases short, with 8 bases between. CDR1 and CDR2 from the germline V gene are MNHNY and SVGAGI (reference sequence). Here the CDR3 DNA reads TGTGCCAGCAGTTACCCAGGGGTTCAGCCCCAGCATTTT. This codes for CASSYPGVQPQHF.